The source of this T cell receptor beta chain is a study of blood T cell repertoires in COVID-19. Sequenced by immunoSEQ multiplex PCR; TCRdb stores in-frame clones only, minus some. Here the sample spans about 81,000 clones, roughly 91% being singletons. Participant-given clinical history determined each cohort assignment. This CDR3 spans 18 amino acids. With V trimmed by 0 bases and J by 8 bases, 14 bases remained unmatched. CDR1 and CDR2 (germline): SGHTA, FQGNSA. The sample comprised PBMCs or T cells enriched from blood (not recorded which). The chain uses TRBV7-2 and TRBJ1-4, with TRBD1 matching 8 bases. This receptor was identified in a woman between 50 and 59 years old with acute COVID-19. CDR3 sequence reads: CASSLAFKYDRGGEKLFF. CDR3 in DNA: TGTGCCAGCAGCTTAGCCTTCAAATATGACAGGGGTGGAGAAAAACTGTTTTTT.